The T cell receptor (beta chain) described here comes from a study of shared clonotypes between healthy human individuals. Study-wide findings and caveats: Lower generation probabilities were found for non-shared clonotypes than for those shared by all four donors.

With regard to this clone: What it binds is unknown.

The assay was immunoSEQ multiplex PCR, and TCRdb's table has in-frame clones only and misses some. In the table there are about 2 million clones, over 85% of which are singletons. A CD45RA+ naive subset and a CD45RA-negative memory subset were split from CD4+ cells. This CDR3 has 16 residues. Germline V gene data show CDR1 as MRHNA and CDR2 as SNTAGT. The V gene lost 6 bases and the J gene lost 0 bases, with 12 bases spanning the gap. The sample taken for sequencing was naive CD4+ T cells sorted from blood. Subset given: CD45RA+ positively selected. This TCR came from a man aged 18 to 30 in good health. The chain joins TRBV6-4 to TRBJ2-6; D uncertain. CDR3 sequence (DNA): TGTGCCAGCAGCCCCCACCCGTCCTCTGGGGCCAACGTCCTGACTTTC. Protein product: CASSPHPSSGANVLTF.